A selection of T cell receptor beta chains follows, all from one sample in a study of T cells in Graves' hyperthyroidism and ophthalmopathy. TCRdb re-derived calls from the multiplex PCR reads in MiXCR, one entry per CDR3 protein. The top ten hold about 13% of the sample, which has 410,000 or so distinct CDR3 sequences, over 12% seen once. Sequenced: blood. The receptors were gathered from a man younger than 35 with Graves' ophthalmopathy. CDR3s include the opening cysteine and the closing phenylalanine or tryptophan. A D gene is named only where the DNA matches it firmly. Size is stated for part of the rows, as once, few or many counts, or as a class when the clone is expanded.

TRBJ2-7 | NA | TRBV6-1 | few | CASGRRRSGSYEQYF | TGTGCCAGCGGTCGCCGGCGTAGCGGCTCCTACGAGCAGTACTTC
TRBJ1-2 | NA | TRBV9 | NA | CASSGLGHGYTF | TGTGCCAGCAGCGGCTTGGGTCATGGCTACACCTTC
TRBJ2-5 | NA | TRBV6-1 | many | CATSLDHQETQYF | TGTGCCACATCCTTAGATCACCAAGAGACCCAGTACTTC
TRBJ2-1 | NA | TRBV11-2 | many | CASSSFYNEQFF | TGTGCCAGCAGTTCATTTTACAATGAGCAGTTCTTC
TRBJ1-5 | NA | TRBV19 | many | CASSIPGTGNQPQHF | TGTGCCAGTAGTATCCCAGGGACGGGCAATCAGCCCCAGCATTTT
TRBJ2-7 | NA | TRBV6-5 | few | CASSYARDPEQYF | TGTGCCAGCAGTTACGCCAGGGACCCCGAGCAGTACTTC
TRBJ1-2 | NA | TRBV6-5 | NA | CASSYSGRGDGYTF | TGTGCCAGCAGTTACAGCGGCCGGGGGGATGGCTACACCTTC
TRBJ2-7 | TRBD2 | TRBV4-1 | NA | CASSPGLASSYYEQYF | TGCGCCAGCAGCCCTGGACTAGCGAGCTCTTACTACGAGCAGTACTTC
TRBJ1-5 | NA | TRBV6-5 | NA | CASSYSVDRPQHF | TGTGCCAGCAGTTACTCGGTGGATCGGCCCCAGCATTTT
TRBJ1-5 | NA | TRBV5-1 | many | CASSLVSGVNQPQHF | TGCGCCAGCAGCTTGGTATCAGGGGTCAATCAGCCCCAGCATTTT
TRBJ2-2 | TRBD1 | TRBV5-8 | NA | CASSPLTGANTGELFF | TGTGCCAGCAGCCCTTTGACAGGGGCGAACACCGGGGAGCTGTTTTTT
TRBJ2-1 | TRBD2 | TRBV20-1 | many | CSARSSGGYEQFF | TGCAGTGCTAGATCGAGCGGGGGGTATGAGCAGTTCTTC
TRBJ2-3 | NA | TRBV7-9 | many | CASSLSLSTDTQYF | TGTGCCAGCAGCTTGAGCTTAAGCACAGATACGCAGTATTTT
TRBJ1-4 | NA | TRBV2 | many | CASSGYSRATNEKLFF | TGTGCCAGCAGTGGTTATTCGCGTGCGACTAATGAAAAACTGTTTTTT
TRBJ2-3 | TRBD1 | TRBV5-6 | few | CASSPPGTASTDTQYF | TGTGCCAGCAGCCCGCCCGGGACAGCTAGCACAGATACGCAGTATTTT
TRBJ2-1 | TRBD2 | TRBV2 | many | CASSYGLADYNEQFF | TGTGCCAGCAGCTACGGACTAGCGGACTACAATGAGCAGTTCTTC
TRBJ1-1 | NA | TRBV12-3/TRBV12-4 | few | CASRSILNTEAFF | TGTGCCAGCAGGAGTATTCTGAACACTGAAGCTTTCTTT
TRBJ2-3 | NA | TRBV6-5 | many | CASSYSAGRTDTQYF | TGTGCCAGCAGTTACTCGGCAGGACGCACAGATACGCAGTATTTT
TRBJ2-3 | NA | TRBV9 | many | CASSVKPPGQKYTDTQYF | TGTGCCAGCAGCGTCAAACCCCCGGGACAAAAGTACACAGATACGCAGTATTTT
TRBJ2-1 | NA | TRBV20-1 | NA | CSGDRPSYNEQFF | TGCAGTGGGGACCGCCCCTCCTACAATGAGCAGTTCTTC
TRBJ2-7 | NA | TRBV6-2/TRBV6-3 | many | CASQESTYEQYF | TGTGCCTCACAGGAGAGTACCTACGAGCAGTACTTC
TRBJ1-3 | NA | TRBV30 | NA | CAWSLPPSSGNTIYF | TGTGCCTGGAGTTTACCACCGAGCTCTGGAAACACCATATATTTT
TRBJ1-2 | TRBD1 | TRBV13 | many | CASSFGTGNYGYTF | TGTGCCAGCAGCTTCGGGACAGGAAACTATGGCTACACCTTC
TRBJ2-7 | TRBD2 | TRBV13 | many | CASSLAGASYEQYF | TGTGCCAGCAGTCTAGCGGGAGCTTCCTACGAGCAGTACTTC
TRBJ2-1 | NA | TRBV20-1 | many | CSAPRGGGQVNEQFF | TGCAGTGCCCCAAGGGGGGGAGGGCAGGTTAATGAGCAGTTCTTC
TRBJ1-4 | TRBD1 | TRBV2 | many | CAKGTAPTATNEKLFF | TGTGCCAAAGGGACAGCACCAACCGCAACTAATGAAAAACTGTTTTTT
TRBJ1-6 | NA | TRBV24-1 | few | CATSDGGYNSPLHF | TGTGCCACCAGTGATGGGGGATATAATTCACCCCTCCACTTT
TRBJ2-3 | TRBD2 | TRBV7-6 | few | CASSKNTLAGNTDTQYF | TGTGCCAGCAGCAAAAATACCCTAGCGGGGAACACAGATACGCAGTATTTT
TRBJ2-5 | TRBD2 | TRBV4-1 | NA | CASSQATSGGAQETQYF | TGCGCCAGCAGCCAAGCTACTAGCGGGGGGGCGCAAGAGACCCAGTACTTC
TRBJ1-2 | NA | TRBV12-3/TRBV12-4 | NA | CASSHPPGTLLDGYTF | TGTGCCAGCAGCCACCCCCCCGGGACCCTCCTAGATGGCTACACCTTC
TRBJ1-6 | NA | TRBV10-3 | many | CAISESPGLNSPLHF | TGTGCCATCAGTGAGTCCCCAGGGTTGAATTCACCCCTCCACTTT
TRBJ2-1 | TRBD2 | TRBV7-3 | many | CASSPGTSGINEQFF | TGTGCCAGCAGCCCCGGGACTAGCGGGATAAATGAGCAGTTCTTC
TRBJ2-7 | NA | TRBV18 | many | CASSKQGPDEQYF | TGTGCCAGCTCAAAACAGGGTCCGGACGAGCAGTACTTC
TRBJ2-2 | NA | TRBV7-2 | few | CASSQLGANTGELFF | TGTGCCAGCAGCCAACTAGGGGCGAACACCGGGGAGCTGTTTTTT
TRBJ1-3 | NA | TRBV3-1 | NA | CASSQDWGGSGNTIYF | TGTGCCAGCAGCCAAGATTGGGGGGGCTCTGGAAACACCATATATTTT
TRBJ1-1 | NA | TRBV27 | many | CASSFRRPSPGTEAFF | TGTGCCAGCAGTTTCCGCCGTCCCTCGCCAGGGACTGAAGCTTTCTTT
TRBJ2-3 | NA | TRBV7-9 | many | CASSLAGQGSTELPTPDTQYF | TGTGCCAGCAGCTTAGCCGGGCAGGGGTCGACTGAACTCCCCACGCCAGATACGCAGTATTTT
TRBJ1-4 | NA | TRBV27 | many | CASRTAQLEKLFF | TGTGCCAGCAGGACAGCGCAATTAGAAAAACTGTTTTTT
TRBJ2-2 | NA | TRBV7-6 | NA | CASSSLEGNTGELFF | TGTGCCAGCAGCTCCCTTGAGGGGAACACCGGGGAGCTGTTTTTT
TRBJ1-1 | TRBD1 | TRBV12-3/TRBV12-4 | few | CASSLERGRTEAFF | TGTGCCAGCAGTTTAGAGAGGGGGCGTACTGAAGCTTTCTTT
TRBJ1-4 | NA | TRBV18 | NA | CASSPLAGATNEKLFF | TGTGCCAGCTCACCGCTTGCAGGGGCTACTAATGAAAAACTGTTTTTT
TRBJ2-7 | NA | TRBV6-1 | many | CASSHAAAAYEQYF | TGTGCCAGCAGTCACGCGGCAGCGGCCTACGAGCAGTACTTC
TRBJ2-3 | NA | TRBV2 | many | CASSVDLYTQYF | TGTGCCAGCAGTGTCGATCTCTATACGCAGTATTTT
TRBJ2-7 | TRBD2 | TRBV20-1 | many | CSAEETGLAVYEQYF | TGCAGTGCTGAGGAAACGGGACTAGCGGTCTACGAGCAGTACTTC
TRBJ2-2 | NA | TRBV5-1 | few | CASSQGDSSGELFF | TGCGCCAGCAGCCAAGGGGACTCCTCCGGGGAGCTGTTTTTT
TRBJ2-7 | NA | TRBV6-1 | many | CASSEASASKAYEQYF | TGTGCCAGCAGTGAAGCATCGGCAAGTAAAGCCTACGAGCAGTACTTC
TRBJ2-1 | TRBD1 | TRBV6-5 | NA | CASSYPGQGIYHEQFF | TGTGCCAGCAGTTACCCCGGACAGGGTATCTACCATGAGCAGTTCTTC
TRBJ1-1 | TRBD1 | TRBV11-2 | NA | CASSLMGQGATEAFF | TGTGCCAGCAGCCTTATGGGACAGGGGGCTACTGAAGCTTTCTTT
TRBJ2-7 | TRBD1 | TRBV3-1 | NA | CASSQDRTGGRGQYF | TGTGCCAGCAGCCAAGATCGGACAGGGGGTAGGGGGCAGTACTTC
TRBJ2-5 | TRBD2 | TRBV7-2 | NA | CASSGGGQWTQYF | TGTGCCAGTAGCGGGGGGGGGCAGTGGACCCAGTACTTC
TRBJ1-1 | NA | TRBV20-1 | many | CRPVDGYTEAFF | TGCAGACCCGTCGACGGATACACTGAAGCTTTCTTT
TRBJ2-3 | NA | TRBV19 | NA | CASSSVRDTDTQYF | TGTGCCAGTAGTAGCGTCAGAGACACAGATACGCAGTATTTT
TRBJ2-3 | TRBD2 | TRBV4-1 | NA | CASSQAGGPLTQYF | TGCGCCAGCAGCCAAGCGGGAGGGCCTCTTACGCAGTATTTT
TRBJ1-2 | NA | TRBV7-9 | NA | CASSGSGGYTF | TGTGCCAGCAGCGGAAGCGGTGGCTACACCTTC
TRBJ2-1 | TRBD2 | TRBV9 | NA | CASSVDPGGPHEQFF | TGTGCCAGCAGCGTAGATCCGGGGGGGCCCCATGAGCAGTTCTTC
TRBJ2-7 | NA | TRBV29-1 | many | CSVQGKVTGSYEQYF | TGCAGCGTTCAAGGGAAGGTGACTGGGTCCTACGAGCAGTACTTC
TRBJ2-7 | TRBD2 | TRBV2 | NA | CASRRTSGGSEQYF | TGTGCCAGCAGGCGGACTAGCGGGGGATCCGAGCAGTACTTC